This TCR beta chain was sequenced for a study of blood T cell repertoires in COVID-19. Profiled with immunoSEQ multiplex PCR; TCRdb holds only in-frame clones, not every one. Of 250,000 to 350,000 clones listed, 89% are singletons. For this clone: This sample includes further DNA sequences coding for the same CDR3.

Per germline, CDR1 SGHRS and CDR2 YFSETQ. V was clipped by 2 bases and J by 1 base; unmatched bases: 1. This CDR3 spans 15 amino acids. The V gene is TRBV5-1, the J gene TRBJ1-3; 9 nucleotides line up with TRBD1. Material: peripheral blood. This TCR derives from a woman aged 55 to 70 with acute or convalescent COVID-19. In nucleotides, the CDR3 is TGCGCCAGCAGCTTACAGGGGGCTTCTGGAAACACCATATATTTT. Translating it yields CASSLQGASGNTIYF.